This TCR beta chain is from a study of blood T cell repertoires in COVID-19. Study details: Some COVID-19 samples were acute and others convalescent; all came from the United States, Italy and Spain. In each case, the material was cDNA or gDNA derived from T cells, B-cell-depleted T cells, or PBMCs.

Assay: immunoSEQ multiplex PCR; the TCRdb copy retains only in-frame clones and omits some. This sample carries under 200,000 clones, 79% of them seen once, and the ten largest clones take more than 7%. A Seattle source enrolled patients during active infection and followed them longitudinally. Germline CDR1 and CDR2: SQVTM and ANQGSEA. There are 14 residues in the CDR3. The ends lost 8 bases at V and 5 bases at J; junction bases unmatched: 12. What was sequenced was peripheral blood. The V gene is TRBV29-1, the J gene TRBJ2-3, with 8 bases aligning to TRBD2. This clonotype originated in a woman aged 60-70 years with COVID-19, enrolled during active disease. CDR3: CSIGGAGAKDTQYF. The CDR3 coding sequence is TGCAGCATCGGGGGGGCGGGAGCCAAAGATACGCAGTATTTT.